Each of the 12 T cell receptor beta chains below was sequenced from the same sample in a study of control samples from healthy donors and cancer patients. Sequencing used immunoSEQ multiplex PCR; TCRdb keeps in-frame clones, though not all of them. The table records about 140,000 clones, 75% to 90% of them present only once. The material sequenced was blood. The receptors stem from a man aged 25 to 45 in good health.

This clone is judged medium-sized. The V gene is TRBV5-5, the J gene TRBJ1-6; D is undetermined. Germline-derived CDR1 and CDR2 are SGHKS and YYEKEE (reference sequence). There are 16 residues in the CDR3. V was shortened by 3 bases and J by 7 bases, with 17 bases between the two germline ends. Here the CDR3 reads CASSSDGPLGNSPLHF. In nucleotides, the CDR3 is TGTGCCAGCAGCTCCGACGGACCGCTAGGAAATTCACCCCTCCACTTT.

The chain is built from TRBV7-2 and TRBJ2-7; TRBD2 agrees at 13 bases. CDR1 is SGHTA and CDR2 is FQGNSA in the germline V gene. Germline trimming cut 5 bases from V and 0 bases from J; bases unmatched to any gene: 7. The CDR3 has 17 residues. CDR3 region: CASSKGLAGSSSYEQYF. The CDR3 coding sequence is TGTGCCAGCAGCAAGGGACTAGCGGGGTCGAGCTCCTACGAGCAGTACTTC.

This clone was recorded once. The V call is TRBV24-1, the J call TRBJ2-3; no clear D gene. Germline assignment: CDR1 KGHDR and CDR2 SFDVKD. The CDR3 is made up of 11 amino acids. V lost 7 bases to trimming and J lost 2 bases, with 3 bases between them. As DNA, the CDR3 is TGTGCCACCAGCGACACAGATACGCAGTATTTT. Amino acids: CATSDTDTQYF.

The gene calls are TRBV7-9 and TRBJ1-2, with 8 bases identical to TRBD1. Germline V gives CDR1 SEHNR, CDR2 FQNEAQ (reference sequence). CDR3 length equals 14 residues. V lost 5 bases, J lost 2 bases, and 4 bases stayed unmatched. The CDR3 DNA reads TGTGCCAGCAGCCCCCGGACAGGGAACTATGGCTACACCTTC. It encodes CASSPRTGNYGYTF.

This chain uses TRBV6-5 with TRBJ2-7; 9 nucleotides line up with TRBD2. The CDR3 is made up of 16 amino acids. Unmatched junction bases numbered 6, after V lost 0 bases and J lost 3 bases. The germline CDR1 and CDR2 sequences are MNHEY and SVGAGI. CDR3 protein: CASSYSIAGDIYEQYF. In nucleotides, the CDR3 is TGTGCCAGCAGTTACTCGATAGCGGGAGATATCTACGAGCAGTACTTC.

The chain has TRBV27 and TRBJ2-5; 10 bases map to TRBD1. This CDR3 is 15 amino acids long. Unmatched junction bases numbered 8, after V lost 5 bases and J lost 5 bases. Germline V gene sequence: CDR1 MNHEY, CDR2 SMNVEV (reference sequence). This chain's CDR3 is CASSALGQGRETQYF. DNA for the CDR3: TGTGCCAGCAGTGCGTTGGGACAGGGGAGGGAGACCCAGTACTTC.

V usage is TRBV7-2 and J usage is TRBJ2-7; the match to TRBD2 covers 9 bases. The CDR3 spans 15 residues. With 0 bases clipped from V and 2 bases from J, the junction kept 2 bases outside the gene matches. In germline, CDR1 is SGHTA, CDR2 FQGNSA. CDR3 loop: CASSLARLAAYEQYF. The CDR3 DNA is TGTGCCAGCAGCTTAGCGAGACTAGCGGCCTACGAGCAGTACTTC.

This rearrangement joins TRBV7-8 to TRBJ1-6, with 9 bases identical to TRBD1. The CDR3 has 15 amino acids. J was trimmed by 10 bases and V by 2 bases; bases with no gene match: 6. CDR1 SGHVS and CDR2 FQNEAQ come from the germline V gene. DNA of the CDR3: TGTGCCAGCAGCTTATCGGACAGGGGTAACTCACCCCTCCACTTT. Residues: CASSLSDRGNSPLHF.

The CDR3 DNA follows: TGTGCCAGCCGAAACGGGGCTGGGGAGACCCAGTACTTC. Translation: CASRNGAGETQYF. The rearrangement links TRBV27 to TRBJ2-5, with D tentatively TRBD1 or TRBD2 (5 bases each). This CDR3 spans 13 amino acids. From germline, CDR1 is MNHEY and CDR2 SMNVEV (reference sequence). Trimming pared 8 bases from V and 5 bases from J, leaving 15 bases between.

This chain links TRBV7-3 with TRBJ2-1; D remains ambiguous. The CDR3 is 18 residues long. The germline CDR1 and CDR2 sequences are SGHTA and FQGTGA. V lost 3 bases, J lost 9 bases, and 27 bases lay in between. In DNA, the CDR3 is TGTGCCAGCAGCTTCGAGCCGTCGCGGCGCCCCTACACGGGTGAGCAGTTCTTC. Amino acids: CASSFEPSRRPYTGEQFF.

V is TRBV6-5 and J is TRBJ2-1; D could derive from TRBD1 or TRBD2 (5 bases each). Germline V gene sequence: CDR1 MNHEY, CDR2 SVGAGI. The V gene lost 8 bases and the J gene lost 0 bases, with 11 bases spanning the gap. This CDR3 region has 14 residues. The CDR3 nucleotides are TGTGCCAGCGATTGGGGGAGCTCCTACAATGAGCAGTTCTTC. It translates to CASDWGSSYNEQFF.

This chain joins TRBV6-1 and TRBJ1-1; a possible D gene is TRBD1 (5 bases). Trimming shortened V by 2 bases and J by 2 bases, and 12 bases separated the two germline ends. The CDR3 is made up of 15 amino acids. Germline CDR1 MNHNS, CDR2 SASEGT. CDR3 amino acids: CASSEIADSNTEAFF. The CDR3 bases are TGTGCCAGCAGTGAAATAGCCGACAGTAACACTGAAGCTTTCTTT.